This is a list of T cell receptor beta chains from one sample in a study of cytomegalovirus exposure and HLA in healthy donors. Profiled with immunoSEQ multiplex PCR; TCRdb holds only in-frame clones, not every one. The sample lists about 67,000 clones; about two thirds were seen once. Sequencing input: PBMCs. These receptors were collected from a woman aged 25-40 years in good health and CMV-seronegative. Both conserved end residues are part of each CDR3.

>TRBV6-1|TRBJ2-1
CASIYDRVNEQFF
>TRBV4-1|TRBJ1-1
CASSQKSRGAGTEAFF
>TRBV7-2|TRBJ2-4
CASSPRSGGAKNIQYF
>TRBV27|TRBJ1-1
CASSFGHHTEAFF
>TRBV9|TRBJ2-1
CASSVGGGARNEQFF
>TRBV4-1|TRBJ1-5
CASSPTGQGFNQPQHF
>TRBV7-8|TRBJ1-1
CASSTSQGTQAFF
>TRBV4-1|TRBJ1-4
CASSLYPQSIGEKLFF
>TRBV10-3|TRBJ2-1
CAISRAGGHNEQFF
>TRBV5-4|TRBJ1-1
CASTSRQSSGGVTEAFF
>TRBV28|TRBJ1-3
CASSFMGASSGNTIYF
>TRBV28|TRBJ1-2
CASSLYPGQSYGYTF
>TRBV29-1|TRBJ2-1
CSVAILGNEQFF
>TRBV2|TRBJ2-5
CASSEALVRETQYF
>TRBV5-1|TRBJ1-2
CASSSGTANYGYTF
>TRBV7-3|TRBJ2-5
CASSNLAGGVETQYF
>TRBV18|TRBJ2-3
CASSDTSGTDTQYF
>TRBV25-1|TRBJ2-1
CASSEWSSYNEQFF
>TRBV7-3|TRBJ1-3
CASSPDRAGNTIYF
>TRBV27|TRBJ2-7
CASSRGVQREQYF
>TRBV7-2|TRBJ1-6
CASSQEGGDSPLHF
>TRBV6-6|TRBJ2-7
CASSSGQGKSSYEQYF
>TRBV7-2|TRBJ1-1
CASSLDGLSTEAFF
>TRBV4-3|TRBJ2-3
CASSQEQRQGGSDTQYF
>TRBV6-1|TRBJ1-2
CASSKETGIYGYTF
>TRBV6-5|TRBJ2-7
CASSQTTVRQYF
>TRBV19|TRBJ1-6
CATAWDAGLANSPLHF
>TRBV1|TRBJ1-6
CTSSKDRSRSPLHF
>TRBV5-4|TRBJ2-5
CASSLFSGGETQYF
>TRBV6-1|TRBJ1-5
CASSEGDSRPNQPQHF
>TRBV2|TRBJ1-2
CASSEQVNYGYTF
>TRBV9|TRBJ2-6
CASSVGRQRSGANVLTF
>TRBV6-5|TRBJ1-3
CASTPDRSSYTIYF
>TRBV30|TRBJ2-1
CACRTSGGLFF
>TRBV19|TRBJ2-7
CASSADRTYEQYF
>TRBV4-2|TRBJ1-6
CASSQDKGDYSPLHF
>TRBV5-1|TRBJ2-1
CASRTGTGGYNEQFF
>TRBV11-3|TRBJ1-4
CASSGRTGLSEKLFF
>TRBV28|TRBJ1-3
CASSSSSYSGNTIYF
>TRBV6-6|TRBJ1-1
CASSRGMNTEAFF
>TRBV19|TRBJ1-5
CASSGDSNQPQHF
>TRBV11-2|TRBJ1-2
CASSLDFREGYTF
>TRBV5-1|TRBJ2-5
CASSLVDGVKTQYF
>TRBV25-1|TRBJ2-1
CASSEYGTGLGAYNEQFF
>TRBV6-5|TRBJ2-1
CASRDAGTNLNEQFF
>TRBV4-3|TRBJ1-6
CASSFNWDSYNSPLHF
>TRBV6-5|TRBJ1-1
CASSYSGGAVTEAFF
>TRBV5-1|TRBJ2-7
CASSLSTSVGGWQQYF
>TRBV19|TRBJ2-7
CASSPGSPLGQYF
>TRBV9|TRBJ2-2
CASSARTGGTGELFF
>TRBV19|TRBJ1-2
CASSMFAGPSNYGYTF
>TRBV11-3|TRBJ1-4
CASRQDTNEKLFF
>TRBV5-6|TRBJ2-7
CASSLEDRGAYEQYF
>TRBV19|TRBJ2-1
CASSTGLAPNLYNEQFF
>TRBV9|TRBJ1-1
CASSEPLGGMNTEAFF